The 27 T cell receptor beta chains reported below all come from one sample, sequenced in a study of CD8 T cells in Susac syndrome. Random hexamers primed reverse transcription of about 0.5 to 1 ug RNA. In TCRdb, the immunoSEQ multiplex PCR reads were re-called with MiXCR into one record per CDR3 protein. The sample holds 150,000 to 190,000 distinct CDR3 sequences, around 95% seen once. Input material: CD8+ T cells from PBMCs. These receptors were obtained from a human donor with multiple sclerosis.

The chain employs TRBV7-8 and TRBJ2-5; a weak D match, TRBD2 (5 bases). The V end was cut by 5 bases, the J end by 5 bases, with 12 bases between. This CDR3 contains 13 residues. Germline assignment: CDR1 SGHVS and CDR2 FQNEAQ. The CDR3 reads CASSPPDSETQYF. CDR3 sequence (DNA): TGTGCCAGCAGCCCGCCGGACTCTGAGACCCAGTACTTC.

The chain links TRBV30 to TRBJ2-5, with D uncertain. The germline V gene has CDR1 GTSNPN and CDR2 SVGIG (reference sequence). This CDR3 spans 13 amino acids. The ends were cut back, 2 bases at V and 2 bases at J, with 9 bases in the middle. DNA for the CDR3: TGTGCCTGGAGTAACCGGGCTCAAGAGACCCAGTACTTC. It yields the protein CAWSNRAQETQYF.

This sequence joins TRBV9 and TRBJ1-5, with unresolved D. V dropped 7 bases and J dropped 6 bases, with 17 bases sitting between them. Germline CDR1 and CDR2: SGDLS and YYNGEE. The CDR3 is made up of 14 amino acids. CDR3 nucleotide sequence: TGTGCCAGCGCCCCAGACATGGCGGCTCAGCCCCAGCATTTT. This gives the protein CASAPDMAAQPQHF.

The chain couples TRBV3-1 to TRBJ1-1; no definite D call. The germline CDR1 and CDR2 sequences are LGHDT and YNNKEL (reference sequence). The CDR3 consists of 13 residues. The germline V and J ends were trimmed by 1 base and 7 bases, with 10 bases remaining between them. CDR3 residues: CASSQAHSHEAFF. The CDR3 DNA sequence: TGTGCCAGCAGCCAAGCCCACTCACATGAAGCTTTCTTT.

The rearrangement uses TRBV4-1 and TRBJ2-1; the D gene could be TRBD1 or TRBD2 (5 bases each). The germline V and J ends were trimmed by 1 base and 8 bases, with 15 bases remaining between them. Germline-derived CDR1 and CDR2 are MGHRA and YSYEKL. The CDR3 extends over 15 amino acids. This chain's CDR3 is CASSQGTGLSHEQFF. For the CDR3, the DNA is TGCGCCAGCAGCCAAGGTACAGGACTGTCCCATGAGCAGTTCTTC.

The rearrangement links TRBV11-2 to TRBJ2-7; maybe TRBD2 (5 bases). Germline V gene data show CDR1 as SGHAT and CDR2 as FQNNGV. V was shortened by 10 bases and J by 0 bases, with 10 bases between the two germline ends. The CDR3 contains 12 residues. CDR3 residues: CATRGSSYEQYF. The CDR3 bases are TGTGCCACCCGGGGTAGCTCCTACGAGCAGTACTTC.

The chain joins TRBV23-1 to TRBJ1-2; D gene unclear. TRBV23-1 is known as an ORF, though its function is uncertain. V lost 0 bases to trimming and J lost 5 bases, with 10 bases between them. CDR3 length: 14 residues. DNA for the CDR3: TGCGCCAGCAGTCAATCTCGGAAGCTTTATGGCTACACCTTC. Residues: CASSQSRKLYGYTF.

The J gene is TRBJ2-3, the V gene TRBV5-1; D uncertain. The length of the CDR3 is 14 residues. V lost 2 bases and J 2 bases, leaving 9 bases between the germline ends. The germline CDR1 and CDR2 sequences are SGHRS and YFSETQ. The DNA of the CDR3 is TGCGCCAGCAGCTTTCGTAGGGCCACAGATACGCAGTATTTT. It translates to CASSFRRATDTQYF. The full variable domain, with the rest looked up from reference TRBV5-1 and TRBJ2-3, is KAGVTQTPRYLIKTRGQQVTLSCSPISGHRSVSWYQQTPGQGLQFLFEYFSETQRNKGNFPGRFSGRQFSNSRSEMNVSTLELGDSALYLCASSFRRATDTQYFGPGTRLTVL.

The chain couples TRBV5-1 to TRBJ1-2; D gene uncertain. This CDR3 has 14 residues. V shed 2 bases and J shed 8 bases, with 16 bases lying between them. CDR1 and CDR2 from the germline V gene are SGHRS and YFSETQ. CDR3 region: CASSFTWLSGGYTF. DNA for the CDR3: TGCGCCAGCAGCTTTACGTGGCTCAGTGGAGGCTACACCTTC.

The chain links TRBV19 to TRBJ2-2, with TRBD2 matching 7 bases. The germline CDR1 and CDR2 sequences are LNHDA and SQIVND (reference sequence). There are 15 residues in the CDR3. Losses at the gene ends were 5 bases for V and 5 bases for J; bases not matched to a gene: 8. The CDR3 reads CASSFSGGWTGELFF. In DNA form, the CDR3 reads TGTGCCAGTAGTTTCTCGGGGGGTTGGACCGGGGAGCTGTTTTTT.

The rearrangement uses TRBV7-6 and TRBJ2-1, with TRBD2 matching 7 bases. In germline, CDR1 is SGHVS, CDR2 FNYEAQ. Losses at the gene ends were 5 bases for V and 7 bases for J; bases not matched to a gene: 20. This CDR3 spans 18 amino acids. CDR3 region: CASSLLAEREGTGNEQFF. CDR3 sequence (DNA): TGTGCCAGCAGCCTCCTAGCGGAGAGGGAAGGTACTGGGAATGAGCAGTTCTTC.

V and J are TRBV20-1 and TRBJ2-3, with TRBD2 matching 7 bases. Germline trimming cut 0 bases from V and 6 bases from J; bases unmatched to any gene: 9. This CDR3 is 15 amino acids long. The germline gives CDR1 DFQATT, CDR2 SNEGSKA (reference sequence). The CDR3 sequence: CSARDPSGAMDTQYF. In DNA form, the CDR3 reads TGCAGTGCTAGAGATCCAAGCGGGGCTATGGATACGCAGTATTTT.

The chain recombines TRBV2 with TRBJ2-4; a possible D gene is TRBD2 (5 bases). The ends were cut back, 5 bases at V and 1 base at J, with 9 bases in the middle. This CDR3 contains 14 residues. CDR1 and CDR2 (germline): SNHLY, FYNNEI. Here the CDR3 reads CASSRGEAKNIQYF. For the CDR3, the DNA is TGTGCCAGCAGTCGGGGAGAGGCCAAAAACATTCAGTACTTC. Variable domain in full (rest from reference TRBV2 and TRBJ2-4): EPEVTQTPSHQVTQMGQEVILRCVPISNHLYFYWYRQILGQKVEFLVSFYNNEISEKSEIFDDQFSVERPDGSNFTLKIRSTKLEDSAMYFCASSRGEAKNIQYFGAGTRLSVL.

The chain links TRBV20-1 to TRBJ2-3; D not resolved. Looked up from germline, CDR1 is DFQATT and CDR2 is SNEGSKA (reference sequence). CDR3 length equals 13 residues. The germline V and J ends were trimmed by 0 bases and 1 base, with 5 bases remaining between them. The CDR3 loop is CSAREGRTDTQYF. The CDR3 bases are TGCAGTGCTAGAGAGGGTCGCACAGATACGCAGTATTTT.

The genes are TRBV30 and TRBJ1-1, with D unresolved. CDR3 size: 12 residues. V lost 0 bases and J lost 2, with 4 bases in between. The germline CDR1 and CDR2 sequences are GTSNPN and SVGIG (reference sequence). The CDR3 spells CAWSVINTEAFF. The CDR3 bases are TGTGCCTGGAGTGTGATCAACACTGAAGCTTTCTTT.

This chain links TRBV7-2 with TRBJ2-7, with D possibly being TRBD2 (5 bases). Germline V CDR1 and CDR2: SGHTA, FQGNSA. The CDR3 runs 13 residues. V lost 6 bases, J lost 6 bases, and 15 bases lay in between. The CDR3 spells CASSYGLGVEQYF. The CDR3 DNA reads TGTGCCAGCAGTTATGGACTCGGGGTCGAGCAGTACTTC.

The rearrangement links TRBV6-5 to TRBJ2-5; the D gene is possibly TRBD2 (5 bases). Germline CDR1 MNHEY, CDR2 SVGAGI. V lost 4 bases and J 6 bases, leaving 9 bases between the germline ends. The CDR3 is made up of 12 amino acids. The CDR3 protein is CASSSSRKTQYF. In nucleotides, the CDR3 is TGTGCCAGCAGTTCTAGCCGCAAGACCCAGTACTTC.

V usage is TRBV29-1 and J usage is TRBJ2-7, with 9 nucleotides matching TRBD2. The CDR3 is 15 amino acids. V shed 6 bases and J 0 bases; nucleotides not matched to a gene: 9. The germline gives CDR1 SQVTM, CDR2 ANQGSEA. The CDR3 DNA reads as TGCAGCGTCCTTGCGGGAGGGATAAGCTCCTACGAGCAGTACTTC. Translated: CSVLAGGISSYEQYF.

The chain links TRBV3-1 to TRBJ1-2; D not certain. CDR1 is LGHDT, CDR2 YNNKEL, per germline (reference sequence). This CDR3 has 15 residues. V lost 1 base to trimming and J lost 6 bases, with 15 bases between them. The CDR3 sequence: CASSQAQPWVNGYTF. CDR3 DNA sequence: TGTGCCAGCAGCCAAGCGCAGCCGTGGGTTAATGGCTACACCTTC.

The chain is built from TRBV9 and TRBJ2-1; TRBD1 is a possible D gene (5 bases). This CDR3 has 13 amino acids. Germline CDR1 SGDLS, CDR2 YYNGEE. V was pared by 3 bases and J by 8 bases, with 12 bases between. DNA for the CDR3: TGTGCCAGCAGCGCTGACAGTATCGATGAGCAGTTCTTC. Residues: CASSADSIDEQFF.

The rearrangement links TRBV24-1 to TRBJ2-5, with 7 positions matching TRBD1. This CDR3 is 15 amino acids long. The germline CDR1 and CDR2 sequences are KGHDR and SFDVKD. After removal of 8 bases from V and 4 bases from J, the junction contained 12 bases not matched to a gene. The CDR3: CATNRLRQGVETQYF. The CDR3 DNA sequence: TGTGCCACCAATCGGCTTCGACAGGGTGTAGAGACCCAGTACTTC.

CDR3 loop: CATSYTGNTEAFF. Here the CDR3 DNA reads TGTGCCACCAGTTATACAGGGAACACTGAAGCTTTCTTT. The chain is built from TRBV15 and TRBJ1-1, with D perhaps TRBD1 (5 bases). CDR3 size: 13 residues. CDR1 and CDR2 from the germline V gene are LNHNV and YYDKDF (reference sequence). Trimming removed 6 bases from V and 1 base from J, with 9 bases in between.

V usage is TRBV7-9 and J usage is TRBJ1-1; 10 positions match TRBD1. Per the germline V gene, CDR1 is SEHNR and CDR2 is FQNEAQ (reference sequence). V shed 3 bases and J 4 bases; nucleotides not matched to a gene: 5. The CDR3 totals 15 residues. The CDR3 DNA reads as TGTGCCAGCAGCTTGCGGACAGGGGGAAGCACTGAAGCTTTCTTT. Translating gives CASSLRTGGSTEAFF.

V usage is TRBV9 and J usage is TRBJ2-7; a possible D gene is TRBD2 (7 bases). CDR1 is SGDLS, CDR2 YYNGEE, per germline. CDR3 length: 14 amino acids. V lost 4 bases to trimming and J lost 3 bases, with 14 bases between them. CDR3: CASSTDGGLYEQYF. The CDR3 DNA reads TGTGCCAGCAGCACAGACGGGGGGCTCTACGAGCAGTACTTC.

The CDR3 here is CSAADRNYGYTF. Here the CDR3 DNA reads TGCAGTGCGGCAGACAGAAACTATGGCTACACCTTC. The V gene is TRBV20-1, the J gene TRBJ1-2, with TRBD1 as a possible D gene (5 bases). Per the germline V gene, CDR1 is DFQATT and CDR2 is SNEGSKA (reference sequence). V lost 6 bases to trimming and J lost 2 bases, with 10 bases between them. This CDR3 is 12 amino acids long.

The V call is TRBV9, the J call TRBJ2-1; 8 bases align to TRBD1. The junction had 10 bases not matched to a gene; V was cut back by 3 bases and J by 5 bases. The CDR3 length is 16 residues. The V gene's germline CDR1 is SGDLS and CDR2 YYNGEE. The CDR3 DNA sequence: TGTGCCAGCAGCGGAAGAAAAAGGACAGGGAACAATGAGCAGTTCTTC. It is translated as CASSGRKRTGNNEQFF.

J is TRBJ1-2 and V is TRBV29-1; tentatively, D is TRBD1 (5 bases). Germline loops: CDR1 SQVTM, CDR2 ANQGSEA. CDR3 size: 16 residues. V dropped 4 bases and J dropped 2 bases, with 20 bases sitting between them. This CDR3 reads CSVALGAGDINYGYTF. CDR3 DNA sequence: TGCAGCGTTGCCCTAGGAGCGGGGGATATCAACTATGGCTACACCTTC.